This TCR beta chain derives from a study of OX40 agonist ivuxolimab in advanced cancers. Study information: Ivuxolimab, an agonist antibody against OX40 (CD134), was given to patients. Patients treated during dose escalation were battling hepatocellular carcinoma, melanoma, renal cell or head and neck cancer. Overall study results and limits: Also showing low normalized T-cell clonal expansion were some of the nonresponders.

Sequenced by immunoSEQ multiplex PCR; TCRdb stores in-frame clones only, minus some. This table holds around 77,000 clones, 80% to 90% found once. Autoimmune disease history or systemic immunosuppression disqualified patients. Concerning this clone itself: Its specificity is unknown.

Trimming shortened V by 3 bases and J by 5 bases, and 19 bases separated the two germline ends. CDR1 is MNHNS and CDR2 is SASEGT in the germline V gene. The CDR3 runs to 16 residues. Sequenced here: CD4+ or CD8+ T cells sorted from blood, sampled in a trial of the OX40 agonist ivuxolimab. This TCR derives from an adult with an advanced solid tumor such as melanoma, head and neck, liver or kidney cancer. J is TRBJ2-5 and V is TRBV6-1; D perhaps matches TRBD1 (6 bases). The CDR3 sequence: CASSDWGQNPSETQYF. The CDR3 region has the DNA TGTGCCAGCAGTGACTGGGGGCAAAACCCCTCGGAGACCCAGTACTTC.